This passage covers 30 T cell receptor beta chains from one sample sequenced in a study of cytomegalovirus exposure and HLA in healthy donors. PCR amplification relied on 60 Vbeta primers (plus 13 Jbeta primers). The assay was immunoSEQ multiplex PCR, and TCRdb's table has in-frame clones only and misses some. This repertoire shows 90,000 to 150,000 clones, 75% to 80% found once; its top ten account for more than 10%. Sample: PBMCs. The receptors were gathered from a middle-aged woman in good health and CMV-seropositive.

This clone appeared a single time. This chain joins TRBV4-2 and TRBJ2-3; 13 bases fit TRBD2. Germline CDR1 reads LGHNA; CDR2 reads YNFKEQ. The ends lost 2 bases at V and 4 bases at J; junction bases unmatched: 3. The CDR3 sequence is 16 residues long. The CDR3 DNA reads TGTGCCAGCAGCCAAAGGACTAGCGGGGGTTCAGATACGCAGTATTTT. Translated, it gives CASSQRTSGGSDTQYF.

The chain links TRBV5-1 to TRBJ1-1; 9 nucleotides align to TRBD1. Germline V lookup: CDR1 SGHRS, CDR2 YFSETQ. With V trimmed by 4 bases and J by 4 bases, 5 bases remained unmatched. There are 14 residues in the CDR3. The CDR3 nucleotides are TGCGCCAGCAGCAAAGGGACAGGGAGCACTGAAGCTTTCTTT. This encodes CASSKGTGSTEAFF.

The chain's CDR3 is CASSLDRPSIHPLHF. The DNA for the CDR3 is TGTGCCAGCAGCCTAGACAGGCCATCCATTCACCCCCTCCACTTT. The chain has TRBV6-1 and TRBJ1-6; perhaps TRBD1 as D (6 bases). The CDR3 consists of 15 residues. Germline CDR1 MNHNS, CDR2 SASEGT. V was shortened by 6 bases and J by 13 bases, with 22 bases between the two germline ends.

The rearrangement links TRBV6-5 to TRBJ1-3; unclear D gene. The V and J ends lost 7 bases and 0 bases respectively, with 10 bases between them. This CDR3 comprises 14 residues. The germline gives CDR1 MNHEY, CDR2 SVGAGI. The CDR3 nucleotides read TGTGCCAGCAAAGAGGTTTTCTCTGGAAACACCATATATTTT. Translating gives CASKEVFSGNTIYF.

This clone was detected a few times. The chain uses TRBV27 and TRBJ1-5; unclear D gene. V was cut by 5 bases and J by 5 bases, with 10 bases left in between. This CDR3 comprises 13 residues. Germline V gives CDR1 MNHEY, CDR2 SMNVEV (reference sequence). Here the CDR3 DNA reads TGTGCCAGCAGTCGGTATTTGGATCAGCCCCAGCATTTT. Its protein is CASSRYLDQPQHF.

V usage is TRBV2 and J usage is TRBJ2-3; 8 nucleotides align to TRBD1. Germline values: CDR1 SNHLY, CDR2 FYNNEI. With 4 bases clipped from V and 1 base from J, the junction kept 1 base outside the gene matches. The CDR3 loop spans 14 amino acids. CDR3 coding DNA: TGTGCCAGCAGTGGGGGACAGGGCACAGATACGCAGTATTTT. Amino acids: CASSGGQGTDTQYF.

CDR3 in amino acids: CASSVGGSSGNTIYF. The CDR3 region has the DNA TGTGCCAGCAGTGTCGGGGGTAGCTCTGGAAACACCATATATTTT. This chain connects TRBV5-4 to TRBJ1-3; D perhaps matches TRBD1 (5 bases). This CDR3 contains 15 residues. Germline values: CDR1 SGHNT, CDR2 YYREEE (reference sequence). V was shortened by 5 bases and J by 0 bases, with 12 bases between the two germline ends. Drawing the rest from reference TRBV5-4 and TRBJ1-3, the complete variable domain is ETGVTQSPTHLIKTRGQQVTLRCSSQSGHNTVSWYQQALGQGPQFIFQYYREEENGRGNFPPRFSGLQFPNYSSELNVNALELDDSALYLCASSVGGSSGNTIYFGEGSWLTVV.

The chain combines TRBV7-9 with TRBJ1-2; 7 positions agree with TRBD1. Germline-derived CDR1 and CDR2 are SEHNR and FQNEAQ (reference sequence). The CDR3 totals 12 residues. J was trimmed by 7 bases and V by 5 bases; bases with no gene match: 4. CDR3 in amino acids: CASSAQGRGYTF. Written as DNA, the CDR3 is TGTGCCAGCAGCGCACAGGGGCGTGGCTACACCTTC.

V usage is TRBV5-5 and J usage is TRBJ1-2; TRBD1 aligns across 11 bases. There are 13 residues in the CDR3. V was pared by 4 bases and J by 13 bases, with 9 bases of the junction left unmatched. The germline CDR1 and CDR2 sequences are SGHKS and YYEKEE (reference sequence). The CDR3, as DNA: TGTGCCAGCAGCACTAGGACAGGGGGCGCCGTCACCTTC. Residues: CASSTRTGGAVTF.

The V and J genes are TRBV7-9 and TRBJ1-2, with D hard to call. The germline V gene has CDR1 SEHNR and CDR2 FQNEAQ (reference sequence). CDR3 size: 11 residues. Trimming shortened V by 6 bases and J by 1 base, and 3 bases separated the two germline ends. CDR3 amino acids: CASSINYGYTF. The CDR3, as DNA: TGTGCCAGCAGTATTAACTATGGCTACACCTTC.

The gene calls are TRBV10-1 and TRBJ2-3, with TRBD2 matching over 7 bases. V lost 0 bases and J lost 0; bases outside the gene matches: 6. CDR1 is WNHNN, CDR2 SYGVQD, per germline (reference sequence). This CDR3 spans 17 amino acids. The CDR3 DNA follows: TGCGCCAGCAGTGAGTCACGGCTAGCGGAAAGCACAGATACGCAGTATTTT. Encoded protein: CASSESRLAESTDTQYF.

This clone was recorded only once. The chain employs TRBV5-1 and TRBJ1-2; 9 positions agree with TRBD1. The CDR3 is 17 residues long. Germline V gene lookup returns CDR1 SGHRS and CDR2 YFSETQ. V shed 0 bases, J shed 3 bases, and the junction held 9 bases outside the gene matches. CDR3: CASSLAPPGQGDYGYTF. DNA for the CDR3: TGCGCCAGCAGCTTGGCCCCCCCGGGACAGGGTGACTATGGCTACACCTTC.

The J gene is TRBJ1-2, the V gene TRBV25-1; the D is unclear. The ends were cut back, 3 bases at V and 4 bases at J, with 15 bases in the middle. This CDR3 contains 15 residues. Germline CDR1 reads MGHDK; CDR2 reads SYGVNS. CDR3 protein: CASSDSPTSAYGYTF. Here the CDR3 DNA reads TGTGCCAGCAGTGATTCCCCAACTTCTGCCTATGGCTACACCTTC.

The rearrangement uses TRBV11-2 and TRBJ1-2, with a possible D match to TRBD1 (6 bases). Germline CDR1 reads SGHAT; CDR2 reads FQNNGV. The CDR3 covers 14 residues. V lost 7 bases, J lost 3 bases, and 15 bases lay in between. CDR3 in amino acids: CASTWSKGDYGYTF. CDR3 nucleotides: TGTGCCAGCACCTGGTCGAAGGGGGACTATGGCTACACCTTC.

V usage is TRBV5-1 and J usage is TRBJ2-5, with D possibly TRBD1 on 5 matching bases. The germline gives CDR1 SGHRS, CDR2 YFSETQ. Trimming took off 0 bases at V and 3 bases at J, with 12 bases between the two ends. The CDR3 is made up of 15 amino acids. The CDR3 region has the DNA TGCGCCAGCAGCTTGGGACAGCCCGAGGAAGAGACCCAGTACTTC. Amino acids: CASSLGQPEEETQYF.

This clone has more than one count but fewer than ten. The DNA of the CDR3 is TGTGCCAGCACCTCCAGGGGGGACTTCGGCGAGCAGTACTTC. Its protein is CASTSRGDFGEQYF. The chain joins TRBV6-6 to TRBJ2-7; D is possibly TRBD1 (7 bases). The CDR3 is 14 amino acids. Trimming stripped 7 bases from V and 6 bases from J, with 19 bases between. Germline-derived CDR1 and CDR2 are MNHNY and SVGAGI (reference sequence).

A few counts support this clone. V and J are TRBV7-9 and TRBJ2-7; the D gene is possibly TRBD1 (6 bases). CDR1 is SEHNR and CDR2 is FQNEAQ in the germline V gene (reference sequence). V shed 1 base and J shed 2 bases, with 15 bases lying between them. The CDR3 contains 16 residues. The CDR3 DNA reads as TGTGCCAGCAGCTTAGGAAACAGGGATAGGCCCTACGAGCAGTACTTC. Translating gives CASSLGNRDRPYEQYF.

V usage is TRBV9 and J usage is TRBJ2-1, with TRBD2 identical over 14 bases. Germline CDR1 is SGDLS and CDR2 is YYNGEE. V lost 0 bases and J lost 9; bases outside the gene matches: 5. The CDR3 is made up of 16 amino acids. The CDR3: CASSVGTSGGRGEQFF. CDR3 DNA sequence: TGTGCCAGCAGCGTAGGGACTAGCGGGGGGCGGGGTGAGCAGTTCTTC. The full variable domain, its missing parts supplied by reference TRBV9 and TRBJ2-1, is DSGVTQTPKHLITATGQRVTLRCSPRSGDLSVYWYQQSLDQGLQFLIQYYNGEERAKGNILERFSAQQFPDLHSELNLSSLELGDSALYFCASSVGTSGGRGEQFFGPGTRLTVL.

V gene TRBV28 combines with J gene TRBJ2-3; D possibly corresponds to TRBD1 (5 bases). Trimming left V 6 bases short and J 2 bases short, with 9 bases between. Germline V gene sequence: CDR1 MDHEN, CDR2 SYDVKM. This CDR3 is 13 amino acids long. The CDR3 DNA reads TGTGCCAGCAGGGGGCTCATCACAGATACGCAGTATTTT. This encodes CASRGLITDTQYF.

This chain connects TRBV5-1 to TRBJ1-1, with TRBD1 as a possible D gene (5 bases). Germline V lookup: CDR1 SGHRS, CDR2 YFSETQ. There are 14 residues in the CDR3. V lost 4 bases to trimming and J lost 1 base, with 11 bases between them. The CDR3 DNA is TGCGCCAGCAGCCAGGGACTGCGGAACACTGAAGCTTTCTTT. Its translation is CASSQGLRNTEAFF.

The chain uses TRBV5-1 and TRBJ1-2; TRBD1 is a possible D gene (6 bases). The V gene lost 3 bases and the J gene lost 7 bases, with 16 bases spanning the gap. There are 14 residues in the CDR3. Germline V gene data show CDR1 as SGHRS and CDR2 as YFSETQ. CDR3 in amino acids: CASSSADSIGGYTF. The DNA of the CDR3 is TGCGCCAGCAGCTCCGCGGACAGTATCGGTGGCTACACCTTC.

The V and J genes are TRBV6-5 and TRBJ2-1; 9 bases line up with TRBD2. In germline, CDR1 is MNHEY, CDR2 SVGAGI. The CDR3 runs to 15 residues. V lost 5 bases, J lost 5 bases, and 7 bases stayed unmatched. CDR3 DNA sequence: TGTGCCAGCAGTCCTAGACTAGCGGCCCACAATGAGCAGTTCTTC. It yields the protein CASSPRLAAHNEQFF.

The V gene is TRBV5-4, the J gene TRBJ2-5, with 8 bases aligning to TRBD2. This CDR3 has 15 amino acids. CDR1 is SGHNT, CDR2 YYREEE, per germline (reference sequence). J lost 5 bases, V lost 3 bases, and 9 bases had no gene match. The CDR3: CASSSGPSGGETQYF. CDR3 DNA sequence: TGTGCCAGCAGCTCAGGTCCCTCGGGAGGGGAGACCCAGTACTTC. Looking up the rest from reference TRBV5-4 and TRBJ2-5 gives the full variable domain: ETGVTQSPTHLIKTRGQQVTLRCSSQSGHNTVSWYQQALGQGPQFIFQYYREEENGRGNFPPRFSGLQFPNYSSELNVNALELDDSALYLCASSSGPSGGETQYFGPGTRLLVL.

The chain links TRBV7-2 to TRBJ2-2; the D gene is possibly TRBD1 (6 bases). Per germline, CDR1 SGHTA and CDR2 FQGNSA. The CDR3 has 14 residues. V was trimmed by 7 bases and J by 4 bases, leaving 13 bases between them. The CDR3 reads CASNSQGRTGELFF. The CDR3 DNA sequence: TGTGCCAGCAACTCTCAGGGGCGCACCGGGGAGCTGTTTTTT.

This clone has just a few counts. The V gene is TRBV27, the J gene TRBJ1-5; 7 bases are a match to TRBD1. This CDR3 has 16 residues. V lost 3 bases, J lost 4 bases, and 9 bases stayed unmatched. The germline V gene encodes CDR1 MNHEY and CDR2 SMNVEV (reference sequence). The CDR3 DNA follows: TGTGCCAGCAGTTTTTCAGGGGCAGGGGGGAATCAGCCCCAGCATTTT. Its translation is CASSFSGAGGNQPQHF.

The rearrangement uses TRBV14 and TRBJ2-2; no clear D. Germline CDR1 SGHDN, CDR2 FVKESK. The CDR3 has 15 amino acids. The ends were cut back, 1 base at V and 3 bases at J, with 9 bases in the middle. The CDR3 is CASSQVRSYTGELFF. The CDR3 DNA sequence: TGTGCCAGCAGCCAAGTGAGGTCTTACACCGGGGAGCTGTTTTTT.

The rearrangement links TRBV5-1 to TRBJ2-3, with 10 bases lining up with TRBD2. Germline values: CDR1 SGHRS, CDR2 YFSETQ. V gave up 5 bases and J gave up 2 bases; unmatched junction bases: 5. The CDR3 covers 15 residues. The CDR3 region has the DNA TGCGCCAGCAGGAGGACTAGCGGAAACACAGATACGCAGTATTTT. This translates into CASRRTSGNTDTQYF.

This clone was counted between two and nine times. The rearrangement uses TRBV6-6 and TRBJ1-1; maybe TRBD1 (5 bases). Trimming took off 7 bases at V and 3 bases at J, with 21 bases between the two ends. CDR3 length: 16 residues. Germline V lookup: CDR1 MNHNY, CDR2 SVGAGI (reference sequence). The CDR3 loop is CASISLRGGVYTEAFF. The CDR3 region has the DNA TGTGCCAGCATCTCCCTAAGGGGAGGGGTTTACACTGAAGCTTTCTTT.

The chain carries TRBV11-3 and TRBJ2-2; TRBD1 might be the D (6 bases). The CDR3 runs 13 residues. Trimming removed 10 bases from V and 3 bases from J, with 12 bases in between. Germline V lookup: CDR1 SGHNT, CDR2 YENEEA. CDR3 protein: CAIRTGHTGELFF. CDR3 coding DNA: TGTGCCATCAGAACAGGGCACACCGGGGAGCTGTTTTTT. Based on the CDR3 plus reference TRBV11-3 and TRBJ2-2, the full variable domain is EAGVVQSPRYKIIEKKQPVAFWCNPISGHNTLYWYLQNLGQGPELLIRYENEEAVDDSQLPKDRFSAERLKGVDSTLKIQPAELGDSAVYLCAIRTGHTGELFFGEGSRLTVL.

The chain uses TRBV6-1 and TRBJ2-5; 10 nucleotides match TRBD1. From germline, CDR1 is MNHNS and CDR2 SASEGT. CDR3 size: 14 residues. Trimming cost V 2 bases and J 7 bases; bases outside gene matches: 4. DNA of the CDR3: TGTGCCAGCAGTGAACCCGGACAGGGGGGGACCCAGTACTTC. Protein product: CASSEPGQGGTQYF.